This T cell receptor beta chain was captured in a study of radiation and T cells in renal cell carcinoma. Study-wide points: From baseline, blood top tumor clonotypes peaked at 2 weeks post-radiation.

This CDR3 comprises 14 residues. Looked up from germline, CDR1 is KGHSH and CDR2 is LQKENI. Trimming took 2 bases from V and 6 from J, leaving 13 bases between them. Time point specified: blood 4 weeks post-SBRT, at nephrectomy. Documented treatment: 15 Gy SBRT to primary tumor, nephrectomy 4 weeks later. In the case of this clone: What it binds is not known.

The protocol was immunoSEQ multiplex PCR, while the TCRdb copy is restricted to in-frame clones and leaves out a portion. Here the sample spans 60,000 to 95,000 clones, over 65% being singletons. This specimen was blood, taken from a patient whose treatment included radiotherapy and nephrectomy. The clonotype was recovered from an older woman with renal cell carcinoma. The chain carries TRBV18 and TRBJ1-2; tentatively, D is TRBD1 (6 bases). CDR3 region: CASSPFKGDHGYTF. In nucleotides, the CDR3 is TGTGCCAGCTCACCATTTAAGGGGGACCATGGCTACACCTTC.